This TCR beta chain was sequenced during a study of blood T cell repertoires in COVID-19. Study in general: Acute-phase and convalescent COVID-19 samples originated in the United States, Italy and Spain.

The repertoire was sequenced with immunoSEQ multiplex PCR; TCRdb's copy has only in-frame clones and lacks some. The data hold roughly 30,000 clones, with 84% observed a single time. V gave up 9 bases and J gave up 0 bases; unmatched junction bases: 5. The CDR3 covers 13 residues. The germline V gene encodes CDR1 SNHLY and CDR2 FYNNEI. The TCR sequence derives from a human donor in a cohort sampled during active COVID-19. This chain joins TRBV2 and TRBJ2-7; TRBD1 agrees at 7 bases. Sequencing input: peripheral blood. The CDR3 nucleotides are TGTGCCAGAGCAAGGGACAGCTCCTACGAGCAGTACTTC. It is translated as CARARDSSYEQYF.